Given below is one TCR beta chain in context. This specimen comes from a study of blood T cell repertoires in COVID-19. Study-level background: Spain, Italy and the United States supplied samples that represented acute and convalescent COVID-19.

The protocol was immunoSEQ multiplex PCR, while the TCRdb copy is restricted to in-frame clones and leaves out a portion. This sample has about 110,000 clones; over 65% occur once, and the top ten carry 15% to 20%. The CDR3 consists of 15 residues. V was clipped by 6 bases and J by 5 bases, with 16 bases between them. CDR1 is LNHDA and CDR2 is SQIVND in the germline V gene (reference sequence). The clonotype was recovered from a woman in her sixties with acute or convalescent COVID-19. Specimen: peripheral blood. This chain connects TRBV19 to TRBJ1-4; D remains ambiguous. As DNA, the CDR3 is TGTGCCAGTAGGATTCGACGGAGGTCGAATGAAAAACTGTTTTTT. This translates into CASRIRRRSNEKLFF.